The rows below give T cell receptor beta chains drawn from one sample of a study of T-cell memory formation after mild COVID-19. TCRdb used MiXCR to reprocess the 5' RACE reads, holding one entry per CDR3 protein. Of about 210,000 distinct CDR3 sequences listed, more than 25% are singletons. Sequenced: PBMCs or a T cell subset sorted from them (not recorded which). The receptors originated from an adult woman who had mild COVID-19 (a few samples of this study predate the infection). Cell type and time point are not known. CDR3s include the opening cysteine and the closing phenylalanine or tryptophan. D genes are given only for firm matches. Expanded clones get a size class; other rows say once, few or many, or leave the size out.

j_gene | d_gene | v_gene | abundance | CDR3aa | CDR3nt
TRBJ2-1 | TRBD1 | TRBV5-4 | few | CASSLTGGDEQFF | TGTGCCAGCAGCCTGACAGGGGGAGATGAGCAGTTCTTC
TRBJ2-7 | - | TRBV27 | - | CASSLTERMSHEQYF | TGTGCCAGCAGTCTGACAGAGCGGATGTCCCACGAGCAGTACTTC
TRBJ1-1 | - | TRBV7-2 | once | CASSSYTPNTEAFF | TGTGCCAGCAGCTCGTACACACCGAACACTGAAGCTTTCTTT
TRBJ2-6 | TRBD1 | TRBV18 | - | CASSPGTGSSSGANVLTF | TGTGCCAGCTCTCCCGGGACAGGCTCCTCTTCTGGGGCCAACGTCCTGACTTTC
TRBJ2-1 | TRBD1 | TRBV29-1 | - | CSVDPGQGQYEQFF | TGCAGCGTTGACCCGGGACAGGGGCAATACGAGCAGTTCTTC
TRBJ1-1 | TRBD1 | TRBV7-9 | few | CASSIGQGNTEAFF | TGTGCCAGCAGCATCGGACAGGGTAACACTGAAGCTTTCTTT
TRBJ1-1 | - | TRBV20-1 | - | CSAHPLDKNTEAFF | TGCAGTGCTCACCCCTTGGACAAGAACACTGAAGCTTTCTTT
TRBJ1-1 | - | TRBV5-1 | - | CASSFTGLNTEAFF | TGCGCCAGCAGCTTTACAGGTTTGAACACTGAAGCTTTCTTT
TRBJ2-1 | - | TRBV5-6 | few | CASSLGHGTEQFF | TGTGCCAGCAGCTTGGGCCACGGAACAGAGCAGTTCTTC
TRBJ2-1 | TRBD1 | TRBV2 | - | CASREDRGLYNEQFF | TGTGCCAGCAGAGAGGACAGGGGGCTCTACAATGAGCAGTTCTTC